The clone carrying this T cell receptor (beta chain) has at least ten counts. The V gene end was trimmed by 5 bases and the J gene end by 4 bases; junction bases not matched to a gene: 18. This CDR3 is 18 amino acids long. Germline CDR1 SGHTA, CDR2 FQGNSA. Via MiXCR, TCRdb re-called the RT-PCR reads, giving one row per CDR3 protein. The sample yields fewer than 800,000 distinct CDR3 sequences, approximately 14% seen once. Sequencing was done on a sample of memory CD4+ T cells from blood. V is TRBV7-2 and J is TRBJ2-7; TRBD2 matches at 9 bases. The sequence derives from a female donor in good health, serving as a healthy control. The CDR3 spells CASSPQTSGGSIAYEQYF. In DNA, the CDR3 is TGTGCCAGCAGCCCCCAGACTAGCGGAGGATCGATAGCATACGAGCAGTACTTC.